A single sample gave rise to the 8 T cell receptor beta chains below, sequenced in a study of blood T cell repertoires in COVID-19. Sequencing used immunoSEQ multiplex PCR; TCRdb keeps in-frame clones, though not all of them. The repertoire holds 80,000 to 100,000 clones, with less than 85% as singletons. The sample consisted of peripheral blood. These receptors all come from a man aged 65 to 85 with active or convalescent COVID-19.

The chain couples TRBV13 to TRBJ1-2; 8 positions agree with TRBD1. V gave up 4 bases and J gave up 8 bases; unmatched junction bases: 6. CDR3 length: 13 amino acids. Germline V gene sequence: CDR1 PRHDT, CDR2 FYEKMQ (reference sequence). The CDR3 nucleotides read TGTGCCAGCAGCTGGCAGGGGGCCGGCGGCTACACCTTC. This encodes CASSWQGAGGYTF.

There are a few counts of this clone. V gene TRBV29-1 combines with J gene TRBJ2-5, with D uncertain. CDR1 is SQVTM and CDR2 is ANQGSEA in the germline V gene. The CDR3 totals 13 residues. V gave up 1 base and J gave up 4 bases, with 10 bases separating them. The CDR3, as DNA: TGCAGCGTTGAAGTTAGCTCTATAGAGACCCAGTACTTC. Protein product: CSVEVSSIETQYF.

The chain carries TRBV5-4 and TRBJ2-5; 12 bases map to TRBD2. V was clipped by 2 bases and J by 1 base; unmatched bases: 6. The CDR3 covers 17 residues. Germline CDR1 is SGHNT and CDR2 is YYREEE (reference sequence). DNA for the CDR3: TGTGCCAGCAGCTTTGACGCTAGCGGGGGGGTCCAAGAGACCCAGTACTTC. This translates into CASSFDASGGVQETQYF. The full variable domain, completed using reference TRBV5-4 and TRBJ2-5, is ETGVTQSPTHLIKTRGQQVTLRCSSQSGHNTVSWYQQALGQGPQFIFQYYREEENGRGNFPPRFSGLQFPNYSSELNVNALELDDSALYLCASSFDASGGVQETQYFGPGTRLLVL.

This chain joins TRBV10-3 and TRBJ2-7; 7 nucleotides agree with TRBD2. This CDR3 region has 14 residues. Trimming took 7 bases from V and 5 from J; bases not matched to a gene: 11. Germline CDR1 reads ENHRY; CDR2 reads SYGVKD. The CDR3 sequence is CAITQQLGRDEQYF. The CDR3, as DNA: TGTGCCATCACCCAGCAACTGGGGAGGGACGAGCAGTACTTC.

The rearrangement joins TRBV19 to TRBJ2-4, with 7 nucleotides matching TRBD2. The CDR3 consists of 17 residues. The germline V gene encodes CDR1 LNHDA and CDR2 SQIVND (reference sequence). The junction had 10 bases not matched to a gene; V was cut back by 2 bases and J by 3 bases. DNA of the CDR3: TGTGCCAGTAGTATATGGGGGGGGTCTGGAGACAAAAACATTCAGTACTTC. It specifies CASSIWGGSGDKNIQYF.

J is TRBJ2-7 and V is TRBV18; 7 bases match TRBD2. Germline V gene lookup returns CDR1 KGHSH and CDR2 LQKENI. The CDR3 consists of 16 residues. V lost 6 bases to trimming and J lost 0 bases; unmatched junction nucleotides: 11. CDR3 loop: CASSFALRGSSYEQYF. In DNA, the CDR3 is TGTGCCAGCTCCTTTGCGTTACGCGGGAGCTCCTACGAGCAGTACTTC.

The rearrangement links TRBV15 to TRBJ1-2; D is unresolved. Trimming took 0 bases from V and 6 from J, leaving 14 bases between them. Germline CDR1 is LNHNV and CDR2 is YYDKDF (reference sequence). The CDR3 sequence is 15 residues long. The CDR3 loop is CATSRDPRGSNGYTF. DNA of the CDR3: TGTGCCACCAGCAGAGATCCCCGGGGTTCTAATGGCTACACCTTC.

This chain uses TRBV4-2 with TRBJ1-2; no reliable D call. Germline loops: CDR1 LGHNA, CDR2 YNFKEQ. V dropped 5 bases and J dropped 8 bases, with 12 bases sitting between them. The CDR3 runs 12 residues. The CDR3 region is CASSAGPGGYTF. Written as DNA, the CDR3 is TGTGCCAGCAGCGCGGGCCCTGGAGGCTACACCTTC.